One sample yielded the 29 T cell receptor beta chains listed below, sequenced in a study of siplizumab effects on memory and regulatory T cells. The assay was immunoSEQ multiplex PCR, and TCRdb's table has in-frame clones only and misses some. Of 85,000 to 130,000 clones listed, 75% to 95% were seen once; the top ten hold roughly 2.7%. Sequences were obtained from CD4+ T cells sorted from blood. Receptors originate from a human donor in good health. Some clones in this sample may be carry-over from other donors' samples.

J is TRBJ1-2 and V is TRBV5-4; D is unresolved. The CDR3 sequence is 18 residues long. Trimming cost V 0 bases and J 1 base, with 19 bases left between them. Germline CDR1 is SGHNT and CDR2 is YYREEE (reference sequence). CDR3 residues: CASSLGRQAPLSNYGYTF. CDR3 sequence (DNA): TGTGCCAGCAGCTTGGGGAGGCAGGCCCCCCTGAGTAACTATGGCTACACCTTC.

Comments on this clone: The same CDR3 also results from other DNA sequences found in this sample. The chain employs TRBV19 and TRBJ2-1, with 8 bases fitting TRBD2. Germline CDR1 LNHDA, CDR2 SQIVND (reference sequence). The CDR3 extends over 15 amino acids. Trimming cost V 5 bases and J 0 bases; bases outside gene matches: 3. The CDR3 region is CASSVSGSSYNEQFF. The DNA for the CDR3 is TGTGCCAGTAGTGTCAGCGGGAGCTCCTACAATGAGCAGTTCTTC.

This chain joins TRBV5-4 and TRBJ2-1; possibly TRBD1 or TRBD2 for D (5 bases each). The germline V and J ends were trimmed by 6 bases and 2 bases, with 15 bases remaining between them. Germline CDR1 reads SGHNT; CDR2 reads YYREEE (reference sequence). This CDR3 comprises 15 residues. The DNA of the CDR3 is TGTGCCAGCACCAAAAGGGGAGACACCTACAATGAGCAGTTCTTC. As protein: CASTKRGDTYNEQFF. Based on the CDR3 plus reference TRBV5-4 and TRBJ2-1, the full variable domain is ETGVTQSPTHLIKTRGQQVTLRCSSQSGHNTVSWYQQALGQGPQFIFQYYREEENGRGNFPPRFSGLQFPNYSSELNVNALELDDSALYLCASTKRGDTYNEQFFGPGTRLTVL.

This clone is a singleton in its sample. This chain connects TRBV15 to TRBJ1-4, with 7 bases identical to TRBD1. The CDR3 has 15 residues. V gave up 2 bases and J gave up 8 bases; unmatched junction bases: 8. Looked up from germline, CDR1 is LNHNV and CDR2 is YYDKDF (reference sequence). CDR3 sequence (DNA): TGTGCCACCAGCAGAACCAGACAGGGTCGGGAAAAACTGTTTTTT. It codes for CATSRTRQGREKLFF.

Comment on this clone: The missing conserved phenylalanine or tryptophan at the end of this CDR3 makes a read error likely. The CDR3 DNA is TGTGCCAGCAGCTATCAGACAGGGGGCACTTACGAGCAGTACCTC. Amino acids: CASSYQTGGTYEQYL. The chain links TRBV7-2 to TRBJ2-7; TRBD1 matches 10 bases. After removal of 4 bases from V and 4 bases from J, the junction contained 7 bases not matched to a gene. CDR1 SGHTA and CDR2 FQGNSA come from the germline V gene. This CDR3 has 15 residues.

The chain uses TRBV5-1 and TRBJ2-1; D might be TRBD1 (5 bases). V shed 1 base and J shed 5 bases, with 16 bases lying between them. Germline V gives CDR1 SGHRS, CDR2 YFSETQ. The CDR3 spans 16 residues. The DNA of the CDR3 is TGCGCCAGCAGCTTGCGGACAACCCTTAGTGACAATGAGCAGTTCTTC. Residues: CASSLRTTLSDNEQFF.

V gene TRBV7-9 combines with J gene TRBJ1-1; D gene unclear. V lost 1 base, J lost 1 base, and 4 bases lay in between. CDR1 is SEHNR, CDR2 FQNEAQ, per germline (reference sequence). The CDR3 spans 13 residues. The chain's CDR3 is CASSLEENTEAFF. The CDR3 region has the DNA TGTGCCAGCAGCTTAGAGGAGAACACTGAAGCTTTCTTT.

The CDR3 reads CASSTLAGGPFEQFF. The CDR3 DNA sequence: TGTGCCAGCAGTACCCTAGCGGGAGGGCCCTTTGAGCAGTTCTTC. This rearrangement joins TRBV6-1 to TRBJ2-1; 12 bases map to TRBD2. With V trimmed by 5 bases and J by 9 bases, 8 bases remained unmatched. CDR1 and CDR2 from the germline V gene are MNHNS and SASEGT. The CDR3 consists of 15 residues.

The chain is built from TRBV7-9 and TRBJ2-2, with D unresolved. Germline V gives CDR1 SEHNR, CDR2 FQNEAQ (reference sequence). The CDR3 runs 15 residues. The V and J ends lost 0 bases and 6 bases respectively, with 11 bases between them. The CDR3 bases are TGTGCCAGCAGCTTAGCTTTCGCGATACCCGGGGAGCTGTTTTTT. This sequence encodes CASSLAFAIPGELFF.

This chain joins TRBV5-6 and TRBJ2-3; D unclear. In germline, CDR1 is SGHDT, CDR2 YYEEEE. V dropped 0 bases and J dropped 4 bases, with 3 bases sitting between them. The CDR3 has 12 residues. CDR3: CASSLASDTQYF. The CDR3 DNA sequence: TGTGCCAGCAGCTTGGCCTCAGATACGCAGTATTTT.

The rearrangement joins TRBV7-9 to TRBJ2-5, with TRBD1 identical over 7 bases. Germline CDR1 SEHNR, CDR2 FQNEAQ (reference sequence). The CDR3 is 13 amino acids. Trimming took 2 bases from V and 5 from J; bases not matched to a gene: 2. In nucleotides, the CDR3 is TGTGCCAGCAGCTTAAAAGGGGGCGAGACCCAGTACTTC. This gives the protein CASSLKGGETQYF.

In DNA form, the CDR3 reads TGTGCCAGCAGCCCTCGGGGGACCGCAGGTCGGGAGCAGTACTTC. It specifies CASSPRGTAGREQYF. The J gene is TRBJ2-7, the V gene TRBV6-6; D is perhaps TRBD2 (6 bases). The CDR3 extends over 15 amino acids. Germline V lookup: CDR1 MNHNY, CDR2 SVGAGI (reference sequence). The V gene lost 6 bases and the J gene lost 7 bases, with 22 bases spanning the gap.

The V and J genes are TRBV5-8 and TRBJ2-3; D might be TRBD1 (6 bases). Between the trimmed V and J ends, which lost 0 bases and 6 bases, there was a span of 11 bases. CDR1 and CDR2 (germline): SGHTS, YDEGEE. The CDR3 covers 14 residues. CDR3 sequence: CASSLGNQGDTQYF. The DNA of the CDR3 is TGTGCCAGCAGCTTGGGAAACCAGGGGGATACGCAGTATTTT.

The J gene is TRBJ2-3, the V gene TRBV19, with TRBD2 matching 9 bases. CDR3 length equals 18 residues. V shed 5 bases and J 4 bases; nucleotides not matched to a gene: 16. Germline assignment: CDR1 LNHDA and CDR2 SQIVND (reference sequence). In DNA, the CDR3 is TGTGCCAGTAGTTTCCGGACTAGCGTCCACCTAGTAGCAGATACGCAGTATTTT. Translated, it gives CASSFRTSVHLVADTQYF.

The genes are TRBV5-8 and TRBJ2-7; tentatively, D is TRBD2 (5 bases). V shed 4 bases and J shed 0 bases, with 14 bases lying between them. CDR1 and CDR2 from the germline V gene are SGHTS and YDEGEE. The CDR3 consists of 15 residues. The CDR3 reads CASSTRGMSSYEQYF. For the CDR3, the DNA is TGTGCCAGCAGCACTCGAGGGATGAGCTCCTACGAGCAGTACTTC.

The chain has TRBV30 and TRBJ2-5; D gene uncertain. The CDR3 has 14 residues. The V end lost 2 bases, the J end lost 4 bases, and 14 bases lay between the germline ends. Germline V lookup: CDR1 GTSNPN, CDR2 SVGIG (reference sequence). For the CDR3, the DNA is TGTGCCTGGAGTCGCCGGAGAGCTCGAGAGACCCAGTACTTC. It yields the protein CAWSRRRARETQYF.

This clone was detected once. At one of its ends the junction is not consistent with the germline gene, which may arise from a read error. The CDR3 DNA reads as TGTGCTAGCACGACTCGAGTCCGTTTGGCCAACGTCCTGACTTTC. This codes for CASTTRVRLANVLTF. This chain joins TRBV7-7 and TRBJ2-6; D is uncertain. Germline loops: CDR1 SSHAT, CDR2 FNYEAQ (reference sequence). The CDR3 length is 15 residues.

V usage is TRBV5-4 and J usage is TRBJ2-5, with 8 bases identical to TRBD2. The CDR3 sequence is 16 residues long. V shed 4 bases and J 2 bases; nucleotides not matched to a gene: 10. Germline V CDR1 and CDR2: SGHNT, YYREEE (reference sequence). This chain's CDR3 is CASSLPGASGQETQYF. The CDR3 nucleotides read TGTGCCAGCAGCCTCCCTGGGGCTAGCGGGCAAGAGACCCAGTACTTC.

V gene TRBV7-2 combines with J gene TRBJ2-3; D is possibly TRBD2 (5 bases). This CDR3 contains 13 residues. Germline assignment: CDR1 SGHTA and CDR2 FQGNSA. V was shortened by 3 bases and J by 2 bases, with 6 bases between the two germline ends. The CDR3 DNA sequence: TGTGCCAGCAGCTTCGACTACACAGATACGCAGTATTTT. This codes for CASSFDYTDTQYF.

The CDR3 is CASSPQGPGGTDTQYF. For the CDR3, the DNA is TGTGCCAGCAGCCCCCAGGGCCCGGGGGGCACAGATACGCAGTATTTT. V and J are TRBV7-2 and TRBJ2-3, with D possibly TRBD2 on 6 matching bases. Trimming removed 5 bases at V and 1 base at J, with 16 bases between. This CDR3 is 16 amino acids long. CDR1 SGHTA and CDR2 FQGNSA come from the germline V gene.

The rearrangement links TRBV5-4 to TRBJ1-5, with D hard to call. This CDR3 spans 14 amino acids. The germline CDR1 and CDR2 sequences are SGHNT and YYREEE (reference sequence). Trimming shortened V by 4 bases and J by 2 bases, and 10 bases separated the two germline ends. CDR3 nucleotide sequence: TGTGCCAGCAGCGCGGGAGGAGGCAATCAGCCCCAGCATTTT. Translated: CASSAGGGNQPQHF. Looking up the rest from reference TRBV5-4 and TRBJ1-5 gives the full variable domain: ETGVTQSPTHLIKTRGQQVTLRCSSQSGHNTVSWYQQALGQGPQFIFQYYREEENGRGNFPPRFSGLQFPNYSSELNVNALELDDSALYLCASSAGGGNQPQHFGDGTRLSIL.

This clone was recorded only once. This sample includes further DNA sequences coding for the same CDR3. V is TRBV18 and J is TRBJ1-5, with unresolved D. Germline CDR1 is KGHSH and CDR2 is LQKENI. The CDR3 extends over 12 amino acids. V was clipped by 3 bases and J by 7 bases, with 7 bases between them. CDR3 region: CASSPLGQPQHF. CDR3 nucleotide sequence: TGTGCCAGCTCACCTTTGGGCCAGCCCCAGCATTTT.

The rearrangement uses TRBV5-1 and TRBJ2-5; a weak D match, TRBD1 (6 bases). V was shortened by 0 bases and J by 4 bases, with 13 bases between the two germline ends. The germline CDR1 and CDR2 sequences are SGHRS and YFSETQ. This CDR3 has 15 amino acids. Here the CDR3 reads CASSLGQGPRETQYF. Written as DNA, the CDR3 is TGCGCCAGCAGCTTGGGTCAGGGGCCGAGAGAGACCCAGTACTTC.

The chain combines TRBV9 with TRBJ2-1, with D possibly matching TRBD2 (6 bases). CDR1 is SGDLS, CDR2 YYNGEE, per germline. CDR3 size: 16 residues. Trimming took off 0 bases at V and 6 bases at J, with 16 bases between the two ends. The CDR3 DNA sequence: TGTGCCAGCAGCGTAGATCAGGGAGGAACAGGCAATGAGCAGTTCTTC. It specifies CASSVDQGGTGNEQFF.

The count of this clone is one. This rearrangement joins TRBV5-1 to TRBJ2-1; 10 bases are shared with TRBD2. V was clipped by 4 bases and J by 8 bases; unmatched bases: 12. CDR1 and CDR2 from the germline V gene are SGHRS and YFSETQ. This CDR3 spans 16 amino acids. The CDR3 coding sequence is TGCGCCAGCAGCCGACTGGGGACTAGCGATCCCCATGAGCAGTTCTTC. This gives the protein CASSRLGTSDPHEQFF.

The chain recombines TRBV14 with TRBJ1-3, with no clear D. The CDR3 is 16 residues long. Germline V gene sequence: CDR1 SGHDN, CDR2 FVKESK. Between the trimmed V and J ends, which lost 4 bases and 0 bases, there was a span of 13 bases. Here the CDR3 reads CASSLGPLFSGNTIYF. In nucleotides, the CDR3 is TGTGCCAGCAGCCTAGGGCCCTTGTTCTCTGGAAACACCATATATTTT.

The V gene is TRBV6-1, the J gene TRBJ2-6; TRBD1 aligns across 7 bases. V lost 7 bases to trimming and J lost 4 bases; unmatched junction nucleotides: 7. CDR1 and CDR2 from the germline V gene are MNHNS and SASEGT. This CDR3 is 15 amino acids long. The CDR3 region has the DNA TGTGCCAGCACGACGACAGGGTCCGGGGCCAACGTCCTGACTTTC. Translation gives CASTTTGSGANVLTF.

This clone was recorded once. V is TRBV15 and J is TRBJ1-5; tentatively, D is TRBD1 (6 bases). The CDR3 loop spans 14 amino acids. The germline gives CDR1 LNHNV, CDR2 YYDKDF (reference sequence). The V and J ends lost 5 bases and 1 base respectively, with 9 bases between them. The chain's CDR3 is CATSGGQSNQPQHF. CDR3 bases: TGTGCCACCAGCGGTGGACAGAGCAATCAGCCCCAGCATTTT.

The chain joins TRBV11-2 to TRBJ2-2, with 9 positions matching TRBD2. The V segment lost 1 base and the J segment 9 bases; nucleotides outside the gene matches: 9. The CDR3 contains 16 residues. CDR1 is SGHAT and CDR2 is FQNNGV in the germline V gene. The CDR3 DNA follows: TGTGCCAGCAGCTTAGGGCTAGCGGGGCCGTCTAGGGAGCTGTTTTTT. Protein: CASSLGLAGPSRELFF.